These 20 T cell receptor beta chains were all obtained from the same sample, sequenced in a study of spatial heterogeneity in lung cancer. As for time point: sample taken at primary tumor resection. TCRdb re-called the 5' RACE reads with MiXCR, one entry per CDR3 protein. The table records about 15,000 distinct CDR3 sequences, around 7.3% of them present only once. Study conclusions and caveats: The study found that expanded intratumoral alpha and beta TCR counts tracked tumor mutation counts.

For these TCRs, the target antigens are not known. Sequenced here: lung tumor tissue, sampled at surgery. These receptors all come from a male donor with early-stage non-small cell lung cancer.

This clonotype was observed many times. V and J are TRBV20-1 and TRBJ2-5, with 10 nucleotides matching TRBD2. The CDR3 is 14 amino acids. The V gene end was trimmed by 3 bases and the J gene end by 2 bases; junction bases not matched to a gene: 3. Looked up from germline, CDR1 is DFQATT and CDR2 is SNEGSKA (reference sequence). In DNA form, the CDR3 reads TGCAGTGCTAGGATAGCGGGGGGACAAGAGACCCAGTACTTC. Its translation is CSARIAGGQETQYF.

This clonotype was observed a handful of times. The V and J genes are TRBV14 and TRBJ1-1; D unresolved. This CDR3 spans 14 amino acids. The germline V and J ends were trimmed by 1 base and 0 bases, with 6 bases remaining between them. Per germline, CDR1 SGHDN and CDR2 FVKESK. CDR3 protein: CASSQAGMNTEAFF. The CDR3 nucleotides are TGTGCCAGCAGCCAAGCAGGTATGAACACTGAAGCTTTCTTT.

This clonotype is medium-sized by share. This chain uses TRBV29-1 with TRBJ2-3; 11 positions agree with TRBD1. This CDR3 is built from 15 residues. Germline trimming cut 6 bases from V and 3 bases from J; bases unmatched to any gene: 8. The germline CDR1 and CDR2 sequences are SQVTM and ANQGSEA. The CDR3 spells CSVAGGQGATDTQYF. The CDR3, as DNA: TGCAGCGTAGCGGGCGGACAGGGGGCGACAGATACGCAGTATTTT.

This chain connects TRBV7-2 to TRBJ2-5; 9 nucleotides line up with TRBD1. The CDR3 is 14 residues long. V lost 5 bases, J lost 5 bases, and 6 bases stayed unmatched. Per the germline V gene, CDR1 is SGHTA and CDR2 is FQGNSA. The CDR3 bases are TGTGCCAGCAGCCAAACAGGGGGCGAGGAGACCCAGTACTTC. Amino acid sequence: CASSQTGGEETQYF.

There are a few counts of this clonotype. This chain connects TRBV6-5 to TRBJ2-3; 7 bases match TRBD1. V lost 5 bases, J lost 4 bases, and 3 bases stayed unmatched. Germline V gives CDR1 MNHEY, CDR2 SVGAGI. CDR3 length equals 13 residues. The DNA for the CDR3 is TGTGCCAGCAGTAGGGACAGCGCAGATACGCAGTATTTT. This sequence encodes CASSRDSADTQYF.

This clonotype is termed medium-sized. CDR3 residues: CATSGAGSTDTQYF. In DNA, the CDR3 is TGTGCCACCAGTGGAGCAGGGAGCACAGATACGCAGTATTTT. This sequence joins TRBV24-1 and TRBJ2-3; D perhaps matches TRBD1 (5 bases). V was pared by 5 bases and J by 0 bases, with 8 bases between. CDR1 KGHDR and CDR2 SFDVKD come from the germline V gene. This CDR3 has 14 amino acids.

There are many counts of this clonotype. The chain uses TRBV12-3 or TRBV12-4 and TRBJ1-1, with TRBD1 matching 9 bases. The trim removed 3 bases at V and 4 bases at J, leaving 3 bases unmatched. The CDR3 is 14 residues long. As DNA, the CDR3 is TGTGCCAGCAGTTTGACAGGGGGTTTCACTGAAGCTTTCTTT. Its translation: CASSLTGGFTEAFF.

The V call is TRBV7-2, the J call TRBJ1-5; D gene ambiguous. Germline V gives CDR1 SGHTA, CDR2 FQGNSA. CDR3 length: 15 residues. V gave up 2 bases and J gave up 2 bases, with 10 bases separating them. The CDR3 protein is CASSLRWGGNQPQHF. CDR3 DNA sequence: TGTGCCAGCAGCTTAAGATGGGGTGGCAATCAGCCCCAGCATTTT. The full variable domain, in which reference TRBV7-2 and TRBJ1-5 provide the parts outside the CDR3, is GAGVSQSPSNKVTEKGKDVELRCDPISGHTALYWYRQSLGQGLEFLIYFQGNSAPDKSGLPSDRFSAERTGGSVSTLTIQRTQQEDSAVYLCASSLRWGGNQPQHFGDGTRLSIL.

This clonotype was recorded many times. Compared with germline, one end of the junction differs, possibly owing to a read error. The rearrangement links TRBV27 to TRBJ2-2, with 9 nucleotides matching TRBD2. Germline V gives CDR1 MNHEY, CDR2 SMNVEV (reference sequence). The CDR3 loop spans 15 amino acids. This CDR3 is CASRLAGEGHGELFF. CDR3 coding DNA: TGTGCCAGCCGTTTAGCGGGAGAAGGTCACGGGGAGCTGTTTTTT.

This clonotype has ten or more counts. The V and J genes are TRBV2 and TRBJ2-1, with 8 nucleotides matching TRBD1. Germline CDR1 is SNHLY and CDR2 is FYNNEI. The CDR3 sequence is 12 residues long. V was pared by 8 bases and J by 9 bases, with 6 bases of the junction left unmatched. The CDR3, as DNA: TGTGCCAGCGGACAGGGTCAGGGTGAGCAGTTCTTC. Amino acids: CASGQGQGEQFF.

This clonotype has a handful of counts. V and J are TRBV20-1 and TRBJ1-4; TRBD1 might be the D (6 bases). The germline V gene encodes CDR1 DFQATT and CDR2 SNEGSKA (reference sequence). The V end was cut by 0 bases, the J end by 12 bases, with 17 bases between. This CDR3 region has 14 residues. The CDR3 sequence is CSARDLGDRQQLFF. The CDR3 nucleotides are TGCAGTGCTAGAGATCTCGGAGACAGGCAGCAACTGTTTTTT.

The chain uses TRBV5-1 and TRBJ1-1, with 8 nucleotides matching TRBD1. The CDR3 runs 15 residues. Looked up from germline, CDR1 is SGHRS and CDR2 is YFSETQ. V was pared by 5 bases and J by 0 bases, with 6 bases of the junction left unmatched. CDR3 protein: CASRFTGGMNTEAFF. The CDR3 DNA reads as TGCGCCAGCAGATTTACAGGGGGGATGAACACTGAAGCTTTCTTT. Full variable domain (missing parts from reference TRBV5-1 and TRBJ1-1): KAGVTQTPRYLIKTRGQQVTLSCSPISGHRSVSWYQQTPGQGLQFLFEYFSETQRNKGNFPGRFSGRQFSNSRSEMNVSTLELGDSALYLCASRFTGGMNTEAFFGQGTRLTVV.

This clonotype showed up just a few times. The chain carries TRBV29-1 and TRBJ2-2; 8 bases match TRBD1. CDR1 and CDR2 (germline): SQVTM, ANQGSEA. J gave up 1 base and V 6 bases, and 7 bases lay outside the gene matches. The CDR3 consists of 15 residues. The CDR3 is CSVLIGQGNTGELFF. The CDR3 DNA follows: TGCAGCGTACTAATCGGACAGGGGAACACCGGGGAGCTGTTTTTT.

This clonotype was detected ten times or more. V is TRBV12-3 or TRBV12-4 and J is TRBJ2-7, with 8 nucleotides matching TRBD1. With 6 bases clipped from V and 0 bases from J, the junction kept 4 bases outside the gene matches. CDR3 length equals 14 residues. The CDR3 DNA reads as TGTGCCAGCAGGGGGACAGGTAGCTCCTACGAGCAGTACTTC. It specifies CASRGTGSSYEQYF.

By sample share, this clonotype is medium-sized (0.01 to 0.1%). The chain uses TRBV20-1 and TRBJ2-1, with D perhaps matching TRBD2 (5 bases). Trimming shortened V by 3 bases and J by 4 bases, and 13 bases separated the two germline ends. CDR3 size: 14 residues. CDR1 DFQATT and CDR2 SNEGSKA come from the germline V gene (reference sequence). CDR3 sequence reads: CSASASSTYNEQFF. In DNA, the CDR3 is TGCAGTGCTAGTGCTAGCTCTACTTACAATGAGCAGTTCTTC.

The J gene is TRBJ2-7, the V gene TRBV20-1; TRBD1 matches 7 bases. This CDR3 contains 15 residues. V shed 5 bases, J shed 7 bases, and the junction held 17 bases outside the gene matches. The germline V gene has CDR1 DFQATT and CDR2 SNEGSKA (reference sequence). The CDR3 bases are TGCAGTGCTCCCAGAGGCCAGGGGGAGTCAGGGGAGCAGTACTTC. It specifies CSAPRGQGESGEQYF.

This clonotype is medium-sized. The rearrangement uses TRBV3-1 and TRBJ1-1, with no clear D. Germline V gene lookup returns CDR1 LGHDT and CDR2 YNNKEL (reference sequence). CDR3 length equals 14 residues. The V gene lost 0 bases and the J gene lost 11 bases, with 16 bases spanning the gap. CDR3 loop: CASSQDQQREVAFF. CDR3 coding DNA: TGTGCCAGCAGCCAAGATCAACAGCGCGAAGTGGCTTTCTTT.

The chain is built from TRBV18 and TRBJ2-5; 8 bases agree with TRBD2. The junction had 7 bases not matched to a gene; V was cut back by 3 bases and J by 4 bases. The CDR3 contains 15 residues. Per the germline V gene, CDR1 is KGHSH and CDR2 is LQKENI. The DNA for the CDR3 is TGTGCCAGCTCACCTGCAGGCAGCGGGGGAGAGACCCAGTACTTC. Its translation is CASSPAGSGGETQYF.

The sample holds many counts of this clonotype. The CDR3 loop is CASSQEQGIGEKLFF. CDR3 nucleotide sequence: TGCGCCAGCAGCCAAGAACAGGGGATTGGTGAAAAACTGTTTTTT. This rearrangement joins TRBV4-3 to TRBJ1-4; 7 nucleotides match TRBD1. J gave up 7 bases and V 0 bases, and 5 bases lay outside the gene matches. The CDR3 sequence is 15 residues long. Germline CDR1 is LGHNA and CDR2 is YSLEER.

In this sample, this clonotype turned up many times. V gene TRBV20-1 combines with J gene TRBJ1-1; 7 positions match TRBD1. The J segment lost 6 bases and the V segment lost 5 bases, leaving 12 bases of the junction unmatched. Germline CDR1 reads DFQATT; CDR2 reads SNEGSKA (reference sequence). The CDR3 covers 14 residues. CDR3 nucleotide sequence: TGCAGTGCTTTTACAGGGGCGAACCAGCCTGAAGCTTTCTTT. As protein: CSAFTGANQPEAFF.